This TCR beta chain came from a study of blood T cells in healthy people across ages. Study-wide points: Versus aged donors, long-lived donors had higher diversity and more naive CD4+ cells.

V dropped 2 bases and J dropped 2 bases, with 10 bases sitting between them. The germline V gene encodes CDR1 DFQATT and CDR2 SNEGSKA (reference sequence). The CDR3 sequence is 14 residues long. With a J-beta primer mix and a sample-barcoded 5' primer, a second PCR ran about 6 to 11 cycles. One entry per CDR3 protein, called by TCRdb with MiXCR from the 5' RACE reads. Found here are about 1.6 million distinct CDR3 sequences, about 35% of them singletons; the top ten hold approximately 10%. This clonotype has more than one count but fewer than ten. Its antigen is not known. The donors, healthy Caucasians from Russia, were aged roughly 6 to 90.

The sequenced sample consisted of blood. The receptor comes from a woman in her 30s in good health. The gene calls are TRBV20-1 and TRBJ2-1, with D possibly TRBD2 on 5 matching bases. In nucleotides, the CDR3 is TGCAGTGCTAGACCGGGATCCCCCTACAATGAGCAGTTCTTC. Protein sequence: CSARPGSPYNEQFF.